This section outlines one T cell receptor (beta chain) sequence together with its context. This record comes from a study of blood T cell repertoires in COVID-19. This CDR3 contains 11 residues. The V and J ends lost 1 base and 6 bases respectively, with 2 bases between them. The germline V gene has CDR1 LGHNT and CDR2 FRNRAP. How the authors handled the data: The authors estimated nucleated cell counts from reference gene primer amplification. Clones were read by immunoSEQ multiplex PCR, and TCRdb kept only the in-frame ones, dropping some. That table gives V, J and clone size, and the DNA gave D and trimming. The sample lists about 80,000 clones, around 80% occurring once.

The sequenced sample was peripheral blood. This TCR came from a woman aged 35 to 49 with active or convalescent COVID-19. This chain connects TRBV12-5 to TRBJ2-3; D is unresolved. This CDR3 reads CASGLADTQYF. The DNA of the CDR3 is TGTGCTAGTGGTTTGGCTGATACGCAGTATTTT. Full variable domain (outside the CDR3, taken from reference TRBV12-5 and TRBJ2-3): DARVTQTPRHKVTEMGQEVTMRCQPILGHNTVFWYRQTMMQGLELLAYFRNRAPLDDSGMPKDRFSAEMPDATLATLKIQPSEPRDSAVYFCASGLADTQYFGPGTRLTVL.